Below, 8 T cell receptor beta chains from the same sample are listed, as sequenced in a study of cytomegalovirus exposure and HLA in healthy donors. With 60 Vbeta and 13 Jbeta primers, the PCR was carried out. Sequencing was performed with immunoSEQ multiplex PCR; in TCRdb, only in-frame clones are kept and a portion is missing. The table records some 140,000 clones, 60% to 85% of them present only once. The specimen was PBMCs. The receptors stem from a female donor in good health and CMV-seropositive.

This rearrangement joins TRBV5-4 to TRBJ1-6, with TRBD1 matching over 7 bases. The CDR3 extends over 15 amino acids. CDR1 is SGHNT, CDR2 YYREEE, per germline (reference sequence). Unmatched junction bases numbered 7, after V lost 4 bases and J lost 6 bases. Written as DNA, the CDR3 is TGTGCCAGCAGCGTAAGGGACAGCCGTAATTCACCCCTCCACTTT. This codes for CASSVRDSRNSPLHF.

The J gene is TRBJ2-1, the V gene TRBV4-1, with D possibly matching TRBD2 (5 bases). Germline CDR1 reads MGHRA; CDR2 reads YSYEKL. This CDR3 has 15 amino acids. The V and J ends lost 3 bases and 0 bases respectively, with 9 bases between them. The CDR3 loop is CASSQLEGSYNEQFF. CDR3 coding DNA: TGCGCCAGCAGCCAGCTAGAGGGCTCCTACAATGAGCAGTTCTTC.

The chain recombines TRBV6-1 with TRBJ2-7; perhaps TRBD1 as D (6 bases). Trimming cost V 8 bases and J 7 bases, with 18 bases left between them. Germline CDR1 MNHNS, CDR2 SASEGT. CDR3 length: 13 amino acids. CDR3 nucleotide sequence: TGTGCCAGCGATCCAGGGGTGAGGGGGGAGCAGTACTTC. Translation gives CASDPGVRGEQYF.

The chain joins TRBV5-6 to TRBJ1-2; tentatively, D is TRBD1 (6 bases). Looked up from germline, CDR1 is SGHDT and CDR2 is YYEEEE. The ends were cut back, 2 bases at V and 0 bases at J, with 8 bases in the middle. The CDR3 runs to 14 residues. CDR3 loop: CASSFRTANYGYTF. The DNA of the CDR3 is TGTGCCAGCAGCTTTAGGACAGCTAACTATGGCTACACCTTC.

The rearrangement joins TRBV6-6 to TRBJ1-1; a possible D gene is TRBD1 (5 bases). The V end was cut by 6 bases, the J end by 2 bases, with 10 bases between. CDR3 length: 13 amino acids. Per germline, CDR1 MNHNY and CDR2 SVGAGI (reference sequence). CDR3 DNA sequence: TGTGCCAGCAGCACACAGGTTAACACTGAAGCTTTCTTT. Encoded protein: CASSTQVNTEAFF.

There are a few counts of this clone. In DNA form, the CDR3 reads TGTGCCAGCAGTTGGGGCGGGATCACTGAAGCTTTCTTT. Its protein product is CASSWGGITEAFF. The J gene is TRBJ1-1, the V gene TRBV6-1; a weak D match, TRBD1 (5 bases). The CDR3 sequence is 13 residues long. CDR1 is MNHNS and CDR2 is SASEGT in the germline V gene. The V end was cut by 5 bases, the J end by 4 bases, with 11 bases between.

This clone turned up a few times. The rearrangement links TRBV7-9 to TRBJ1-4; 12 nucleotides agree with TRBD1. J gave up 3 bases and V 5 bases, and 7 bases lay outside the gene matches. Germline V lookup: CDR1 SEHNR, CDR2 FQNEAQ (reference sequence). The CDR3 runs 17 residues. CDR3: CASSGRDRGLSNEKLFF. The CDR3 DNA is TGTGCCAGCAGCGGCCGGGACAGGGGGCTTTCTAATGAAAAACTGTTTTTT.

The chain recombines TRBV5-6 with TRBJ2-5; D gene ambiguous. The germline CDR1 and CDR2 sequences are SGHDT and YYEEEE. CDR3 length equals 11 residues. With 3 bases removed from V and 7 bases from J, the gap between germline ends came to 7 bases. The CDR3 region is CASSSSGTQYF. DNA for the CDR3: TGTGCCAGCAGCTCGTCGGGGACCCAGTACTTC.